This is a list of T cell receptor beta chains from one sample in a study of shared clonotypes between healthy human individuals. Clones were sequenced by immunoSEQ multiplex PCR, and TCRdb holds only the in-frame ones, with some missing. The table shows about 320,000 clones, with around 90% occurring only once. Sequenced: memory CD8+ T cells sorted from blood. The receptors derive from a man aged 18 to 30 in good health. Both conserved end residues are part of each CDR3. The D gene is left open where the match is weak. Not every row has a clone size; where given, it reads once, few, many or a size class.

d_gene,v_gene,j_gene,abundance,CDR3aa,CDR3nt
NA,TRBV11-2,TRBJ2-1,NA,CASSLDGVGQFF,TGTGCCAGCAGCTTAGATGGAGTTGGGCAGTTCTTC
TRBD1,TRBV2,TRBJ1-4,many,CASSEWGTGDLNEKLFF,TGTGCCAGCAGTGAATGGGGGACAGGGGACCTCAATGAAAAACTGTTTTTT
NA,TRBV7-9,TRBJ1-1,NA,CASSLVLGVGTEAFF,TGTGCCAGCAGCTTAGTTCTCGGGGTTGGCACTGAAGCTTTCTTT
NA,TRBV27,TRBJ2-7,NA,CASSFGGSYEQYF,TGTGCCAGCAGTTTTGGAGGGTCCTACGAGCAGTACTTC
NA,TRBV4-1,TRBJ2-3,NA,CASSQELITDTQYF,TGCGCCAGCAGCCAAGAGTTGATAACAGATACGCAGTATTTT
NA,TRBV1,TRBJ2-2,NA,CTSSLISGRGNTGELFF,TGCACCAGCAGCCTTATATCCGGCAGGGGGAACACCGGGGAGCTGTTTTTT
NA,TRBV21-1,TRBJ2-7,NA,CASSKDARDRGPNSYEQYF,TGTGCCAGCAGCAAAGATGCCCGGGACAGGGGCCCGAACTCCTACGAGCAGTACTTC
TRBD1,TRBV10-3,TRBJ1-2,NA,CAIRGQGASGYTF,TGTGCCATCAGGGGACAGGGGGCAAGTGGCTACACCTTC
TRBD1,TRBV7-3,TRBJ2-2,NA,CASSRDRSNTGELFF,TGTGCCAGCAGTCGGGACAGGTCGAACACCGGGGAGCTGTTTTTT
NA,TRBV19,TRBJ2-5,once,CASNPEGMEETQYF,TGTGCCAGTAACCCAGAAGGGATGGAAGAGACCCAGTACTTC
TRBD2,TRBV4-1,TRBJ2-1,NA,CASSQVLAGNYNEQFF,TGCGCCAGCAGCCAAGTACTAGCGGGAAATTACAATGAGCAGTTCTTC
NA,TRBV5-1,TRBJ2-3,NA,CASSFRSTADTQYF,TGCGCCAGCAGCTTCAGGAGTACCGCAGATACGCAGTATTTT
TRBD2,TRBV7-9,TRBJ2-7,NA,CASSLSLGGRLYEQYF,TGTGCCAGCAGCTTATCTTTAGGCGGGAGACTCTACGAGCAGTACTTC
TRBD1,TRBV7-9,TRBJ2-5,few,CASSSSGQGRFGTQYF,TGTGCCAGCAGCTCGTCGGGACAGGGAAGGTTTGGGACCCAGTACTTC
NA,TRBV4-1,TRBJ1-6,NA,CASSQVWGGGDSPLHF,TGCGCCAGCAGCCAAGTTTGGGGGGGAGGGGATTCACCCCTCCACTTT
TRBD1,TRBV5-6,TRBJ2-7,NA,CASSLTGSFYEQYF,TGTGCCAGCAGCCTGACAGGGTCATTCTACGAGCAGTACTTC
NA,TRBV9,TRBJ1-1,NA,CASSVVGMNTEAFF,TGTGCCAGCAGCGTAGTAGGGATGAACACTGAAGCTTTCTTT
TRBD2,TRBV29-1,TRBJ2-7,once,CSVRLAGGYEQYF,TGCAGCGTTAGACTAGCGGGAGGCTACGAGCAGTACTTC
NA,TRBV30,TRBJ2-1,NA,CAWSRVNNEQFF,TGTGCCTGGTCAAGGGTGAACAATGAGCAGTTCTTC
TRBD1,TRBV27,TRBJ2-7,NA,CASAIQGTYEQYF,TGTGCCAGCGCTATACAGGGGACCTACGAGCAGTACTTC
NA,TRBV4-1,TRBJ2-1,NA,CASSRLSYYGPNYNEQFF,TGCGCCAGCAGCCGACTTTCGTACTATGGACCGAACTACAATGAGCAGTTCTTC
NA,TRBV27,TRBJ1-3,NA,CASTLLGSNTIYF,TGTGCCAGCACCCTATTAGGGAGTAACACCATATATTTT
NA,TRBV7-9,TRBJ1-2,NA,CASSLPGFDYGYTF,TGTGCCAGCAGCTTACCTGGGTTCGACTATGGCTACACCTTC
NA,TRBV30,TRBJ1-5,once,CAWSPGQSNQPQHF,TGTGCCTGGAGTCCGGGACAAAGCAATCAGCCCCAGCATTTT
NA,TRBV6-6,TRBJ2-1,NA,CATHGAGAYNEQFF,TGTGCCACCCATGGAGCAGGGGCCTACAATGAGCAGTTCTTC
NA,TRBV4-3,TRBJ2-2,NA,CASSQDAEGWGTGELFF,TGCGCCAGCAGCCAAGATGCTGAGGGGTGGGGCACCGGGGAGCTGTTTTTT
NA,TRBV5-1,TRBJ1-2,once,CASSLVKGRHGYTF,TGCGCCAGCAGCTTGGTCAAGGGGAGGCATGGCTACACCTTC
TRBD1,TRBV13,TRBJ1-6,NA,CASSQGQYNSPLHF,TGTGCCAGCAGCCAGGGACAGTATAATTCACCCCTCCACTTT
NA,TRBV4-3,TRBJ1-1,NA,CASSPSQGLDTEAFF,TGCGCCAGCAGCCCGAGTCAGGGGCTGGACACTGAAGCTTTCTTT
TRBD1,TRBV7-9,TRBJ1-1,NA,CASTHGDRVNTEAFF,TGTGCCAGCACCCACGGGGACAGGGTAAACACTGAAGCTTTCTTT
TRBD1,TRBV19,TRBJ2-1,NA,CASSEQGSYNEQFF,TGTGCCAGTAGTGAACAGGGGTCCTACAATGAGCAGTTCTTC
TRBD1,TRBV2,TRBJ1-2,NA,CASSDSPTGNYGYTF,TGTGCCAGCAGTGACTCCCCGACAGGGAACTATGGCTACACCTTC
NA,TRBV28,TRBJ1-4,NA,CASSPMGGGKHEKLFF,TGTGCCAGCAGCCCTATGGGGGGGGGCAAGCATGAAAAACTGTTTTTT
NA,TRBV28,TRBJ1-4,NA,CASNSGIEPNEKLFF,TGTGCCAGCAACTCAGGGATCGAGCCAAATGAAAAACTGTTTTTT
NA,TRBV5-6,TRBJ2-1,NA,CASSVQPSYNEQFF,TGTGCCAGCAGCGTACAGCCCTCCTACAATGAGCAGTTCTTC
NA,TRBV29-1,TRBJ1-6,NA,CSVETRVWGLPNSPLHF,TGCAGCGTTGAAACTCGGGTGTGGGGGCTACCTAATTCACCCCTCCACTTT
NA,TRBV4-1,TRBJ1-1,NA,CASSLDRLGEAFF,TGCGCCAGCAGCCTTGACAGGTTGGGAGAAGCTTTCTTT
NA,TRBV11-3,TRBJ2-3,many,CASSLGRFSTDTQYF,TGTGCCAGCAGCTTAGGCCGGTTTAGCACAGATACGCAGTATTTT
TRBD1,TRBV6-5,TRBJ1-2,many,CASSRQGGGSGYTF,TGTGCCAGCAGTAGACAGGGGGGAGGTAGTGGCTACACCTTC
TRBD2,TRBV18,TRBJ2-5,NA,CASSPGGIQETQYF,TGTGCCAGCTCGCCCGGGGGGATTCAAGAGACCCAGTACTTC
NA,TRBV10-1,TRBJ2-7,NA,CASSETGLSYEQYF,TGCGCCAGCAGCGAAACAGGGCTTTCCTACGAGCAGTACTTC
NA,TRBV28,TRBJ2-3,few,CASSSPGALISTDTQYF,TGTGCCAGCAGTTCTCCGGGGGCGCTAATTAGCACAGATACGCAGTATTTT
NA,TRBV5-1,TRBJ2-2,NA,CASSFGRGAKSGELFF,TGCGCCAGCAGCTTCGGAAGGGGAGCTAAGAGCGGGGAGCTGTTTTTT
NA,TRBV4-3,TRBJ1-4,NA,CASSQDRSENEKLFF,TGCGCCAGCAGCCAAGATCGGTCAGAGAATGAAAAACTGTTTTTT
NA,TRBV2,TRBJ2-5,NA,CASSEGGSEQEETQYF,TGTGCCAGCAGTGAGGGAGGCTCTGAACAGGAGGAGACCCAGTACTTC
TRBD1,TRBV5-1,TRBJ2-7,NA,CASSLSGTGSYEQYF,TGCGCCAGCAGCTTATCCGGGACAGGGTCGTACGAGCAGTACTTC
NA,TRBV28,TRBJ2-5,NA,CASSLGAGRGSQETQYF,TGTGCCAGCAGTTTAGGGGCTGGCCGGGGAAGTCAGGAGACCCAGTACTTC
TRBD1,TRBV7-9,TRBJ1-2,NA,CASSLVGQGALNYGYTF,TGTGCCAGCAGCTTGGTTGGACAGGGGGCCCTTAACTATGGCTACACCTTC
NA,TRBV6-1,TRBJ2-7,NA,CASSEGGEGYEQYF,TGTGCCAGCAGTGAAGGTGGTGAGGGCTACGAGCAGTACTTC
NA,TRBV5-1,TRBJ1-1,NA,CASSLTSMNTEAFF,TGCGCCAGCAGCTTAACCAGTATGAACACTGAAGCTTTCTTT
NA,TRBV11-3,TRBJ2-1,few,CASSTLPGPLDEQFF,TGTGCCAGCAGCACCCTCCCGGGTCCCTTAGATGAGCAGTTCTTC
TRBD2,TRBV18,TRBJ2-1,NA,CASSGAGGPNEQFF,TGTGCCAGCTCAGGAGCGGGGGGGCCCAATGAGCAGTTCTTC
TRBD2,TRBV27,TRBJ2-1,NA,CASSLSAGSSYNEQFF,TGTGCCAGCAGTTTATCAGCGGGAAGCTCCTACAATGAGCAGTTCTTC
TRBD1,TRBV4-1,TRBJ1-1,NA,CASSQDNRGLVTEAFF,TGCGCCAGCAGCCAAGATAACAGGGGGCTGGTCACTGAAGCTTTCTTT
TRBD2,TRBV7-9,TRBJ2-1,once,CASSLGASGDSWEQFF,TGTGCCAGCAGCTTAGGGGCTAGCGGGGATTCGTGGGAGCAGTTCTTC
NA,TRBV7-9,TRBJ2-1,NA,CASSVGTGRDNEQFF,TGTGCCAGCAGCGTCGGGACGGGTAGAGACAATGAGCAGTTCTTC
NA,TRBV29-1,TRBJ2-7,NA,CSVVSTRDPDEQYF,TGCAGCGTTGTGAGCACGCGGGATCCTGACGAGCAGTACTTC
NA,TRBV6-5,TRBJ2-2,NA,CASSYVRLNTGELFF,TGTGCCAGCAGTTATGTCCGCCTTAACACCGGGGAGCTGTTTTTT